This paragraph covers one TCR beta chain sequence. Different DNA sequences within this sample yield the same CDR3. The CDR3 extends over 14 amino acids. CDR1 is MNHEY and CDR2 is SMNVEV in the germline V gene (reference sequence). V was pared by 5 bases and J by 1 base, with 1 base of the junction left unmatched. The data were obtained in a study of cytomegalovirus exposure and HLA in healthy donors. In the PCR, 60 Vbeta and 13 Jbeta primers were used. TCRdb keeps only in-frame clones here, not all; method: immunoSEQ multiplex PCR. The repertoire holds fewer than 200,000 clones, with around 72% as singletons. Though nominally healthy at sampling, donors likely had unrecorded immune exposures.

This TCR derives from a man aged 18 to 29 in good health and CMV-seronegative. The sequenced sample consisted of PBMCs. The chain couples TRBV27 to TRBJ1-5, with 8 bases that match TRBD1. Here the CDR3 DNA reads TGTGCCAGCAGTCGACAGGGGAGCAATCAGCCCCAGCATTTT. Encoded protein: CASSRQGSNQPQHF.